The 18 T cell receptor beta chains below all came from one sample that was sequenced in a study of CD8+ T cells in alopecia areata. Treatment described: oral pan-JAK inhibitor, 5-10 mg twice daily. Once RNA had been extracted, it was reverse transcribed into cDNA to act as the sequencing template. The assay was immunoSEQ multiplex PCR, and TCRdb's table has in-frame clones only and misses some. The sample has roughly 200,000 clones; approximately 38% are singletons. Sample: CD4+ T cells sorted from blood, taken at roughly week 30, from a patient treated with tofacitinib. The receptors were sampled from a human donor with alopecia areata.

In its sample, this clone was seen a few times. This chain links TRBV5-1 with TRBJ1-1; 7 positions agree with TRBD1. The CDR3 spans 21 residues. V trimming: 0 bases; J trimming: 4 bases; junction bases outside the gene matches: 24. CDR1 is SGHRS, CDR2 YFSETQ, per germline. DNA of the CDR3: TGCGCCAGCAGCTTGGCCAAGGGCAGGGGGACCCTAAACAACGAAGCCACTGAAGCTTTCTTT. Its protein product is CASSLAKGRGTLNNEATEAFF.

J is TRBJ2-3 and V is TRBV18, with D tentatively TRBD2 (6 bases). The V end lost 3 bases, the J end lost 8 bases, and 24 bases lay between the germline ends. The CDR3 length is 17 residues. Per germline, CDR1 KGHSH and CDR2 LQKENI. CDR3 sequence reads: CASSPPEGLIAKSTQYF. Here the CDR3 DNA reads TGTGCCAGCTCACCCCCGGAGGGACTCATCGCTAAGTCTACGCAGTATTTT.

This clone was seen more than once but under ten times. The chain has TRBV18 and TRBJ2-7; weak D call: TRBD1 (5 bases). V was cut by 4 bases and J by 3 bases, with 13 bases left in between. The CDR3 runs 14 residues. The germline gives CDR1 KGHSH, CDR2 LQKENI. This CDR3 is CASSQSLQGYEQYF. The DNA for the CDR3 is TGTGCCAGCTCACAGAGTTTGCAGGGCTACGAGCAGTACTTC.

This chain connects TRBV14 to TRBJ2-7; D may be TRBD2 (5 bases). Looked up from germline, CDR1 is SGHDN and CDR2 is FVKESK. V was shortened by 0 bases and J by 7 bases, with 10 bases between the two germline ends. CDR3 length: 13 residues. In DNA, the CDR3 is TGTGCCAGCAGCCAAGATAGACCGGGGGAGCAGTACTTC. This encodes CASSQDRPGEQYF.

The table lists this clone with a count of one. V is TRBV30 and J is TRBJ2-5; TRBD2 matches at 9 bases. Germline trimming cut 0 bases from V and 5 bases from J; bases unmatched to any gene: 7. Germline loops: CDR1 GTSNPN, CDR2 SVGIG (reference sequence). CDR3 size: 15 residues. The CDR3 loop reads CAWSVFRGREETQYF. In nucleotides, the CDR3 is TGTGCCTGGAGTGTATTTCGCGGGAGGGAGGAGACCCAGTACTTC.

This clone has only a few counts. The chain has TRBV2 and TRBJ1-1; D unclear. Germline V CDR1 and CDR2: SNHLY, FYNNEI. The V end lost 8 bases, the J end lost 0 bases, and 16 bases lay between the germline ends. This CDR3 has 15 residues. The CDR3 loop reads CASDTVRVMNTEAFF. DNA for the CDR3: TGTGCCAGCGATACGGTCCGCGTCATGAACACTGAAGCTTTCTTT. The full variable domain, with the rest looked up from reference TRBV2 and TRBJ1-1, is EPEVTQTPSHQVTQMGQEVILRCVPISNHLYFYWYRQILGQKVEFLVSFYNNEISEKSEIFDDQFSVERPDGSNFTLKIRSTKLEDSAMYFCASDTVRVMNTEAFFGQGTRLTVV.

Only a few counts were recorded for this clone. The chain employs TRBV28 and TRBJ2-1; 11 nucleotides agree with TRBD2. The CDR3 sequence is 15 residues long. J was trimmed by 4 bases and V by 6 bases; bases with no gene match: 5. CDR1 and CDR2 (germline): MDHEN, SYDVKM. The CDR3 is CASSQGLAEYNEQFF. CDR3 coding DNA: TGTGCCAGCAGCCAGGGACTAGCGGAATACAATGAGCAGTTCTTC.

This clone was recorded once. The chain uses TRBV9 and TRBJ1-5; 7 bases line up with TRBD1. The CDR3 sequence is 15 residues long. The V gene's germline CDR1 is SGDLS and CDR2 YYNGEE. Trimming removed 2 bases from V and 3 bases from J; junction bases left unmatched: 5. CDR3 nucleotide sequence: TGTGCCAGCAGCGTCAGGGGGGACAACAATCAGCCCCAGCATTTT. Protein sequence: CASSVRGDNNQPQHF.

The rearrangement joins TRBV30 to TRBJ2-1; the D gene is possibly TRBD2 (6 bases). The CDR3 loop spans 13 amino acids. The germline V gene has CDR1 GTSNPN and CDR2 SVGIG (reference sequence). Trimming removed 3 bases at V and 10 bases at J, with 16 bases between. Written as DNA, the CDR3 is TGTGCCTGGAGAAAAAGGACCAGCGGGGAGCAGTTCTTC. It yields the protein CAWRKRTSGEQFF.

This clone was counted a few times. This sequence joins TRBV29-1 and TRBJ2-6, with D perhaps matching TRBD2 (6 bases). Trimming left V 2 bases short and J 2 bases short, with 7 bases between. Germline V lookup: CDR1 SQVTM, CDR2 ANQGSEA. The length of the CDR3 is 14 residues. The CDR3 sequence: CSVETGAGANVLTF. The CDR3 DNA is TGCAGCGTTGAAACGGGGGCTGGGGCCAACGTCCTGACTTTC.

Only a few counts were recorded for this clone. The J gene is TRBJ2-1, the V gene TRBV29-1; 10 nucleotides line up with TRBD2. The CDR3 has 13 residues. The V and J ends lost 5 bases and 7 bases, in that order; junction bases with no gene match: 5. Germline V gene sequence: CDR1 SQVTM, CDR2 ANQGSEA. CDR3 coding DNA: TGCAGCGTTCCTAGCGGGAGTGGTAATGAGCAGTTCTTC. As protein: CSVPSGSGNEQFF.

The chain combines TRBV7-8 with TRBJ1-4; D may be TRBD1 (6 bases). The CDR3 is 17 residues long. Germline-derived CDR1 and CDR2 are SGHVS and FQNEAQ. Trimming removed 5 bases at V and 0 bases at J, with 16 bases between. The CDR3 coding sequence is TGTGCCAGCAGCACATCAGGGGTCCTAGCAACTAATGAAAAACTGTTTTTT. Amino acid sequence: CASSTSGVLATNEKLFF.

In this sample, this clone turned up a few times. The chain combines TRBV7-9 with TRBJ1-6; D is perhaps TRBD1 (5 bases). Between the trimmed V and J ends, which lost 1 base and 7 bases, there was a span of 11 bases. The CDR3 covers 15 residues. In germline, CDR1 is SEHNR, CDR2 FQNEAQ (reference sequence). This chain's CDR3 is CASSLGVGENSPLHF. The DNA of the CDR3 is TGTGCCAGCAGCTTAGGAGTAGGGGAAAATTCACCCCTCCACTTT. The full variable domain, its missing parts supplied by reference TRBV7-9 and TRBJ1-6, is DTGVSQNPRHKITKRGQNVTFRCDPISEHNRLYWYRQTLGQGPEFLTYFQNEAQLEKSRLLSDRFSAERPKGSFSTLEIQRTEQGDSAMYLCASSLGVGENSPLHFGNGTRLTVT.

This chain uses TRBV25-1 with TRBJ2-4; D not resolved. Germline lookup yields CDR1 MGHDK and CDR2 SYGVNS. Trimming cost V 3 bases and J 0 bases, with 9 bases left between them. The CDR3 spans 15 residues. As DNA, the CDR3 is TGTGCCAGCAGTGACGGGCGGCGAGCCAAAAACATTCAGTACTTC. It is translated as CASSDGRRAKNIQYF.

V gene TRBV6-5 combines with J gene TRBJ1-4; D unclear. The length of the CDR3 is 13 residues. The V end lost 0 bases, the J end lost 7 bases, and 6 bases lay between the germline ends. Germline lookup yields CDR1 MNHEY and CDR2 SVGAGI. CDR3 amino acids: CASSYSNSEKLFF. In DNA form, the CDR3 reads TGTGCCAGCAGTTACTCGAATTCTGAAAAACTGTTTTTT.

A remark on this clone: This may be a read error, as it is one base from a much larger clone. The identical CDR3 is also encoded by other nucleotide sequences in the sample. The chain employs TRBV7-3 and TRBJ1-1; D not resolved. V lost 2 bases and J lost 1, with 5 bases in between. CDR3 length: 13 residues. Per germline, CDR1 SGHTA and CDR2 FQGTGA. The CDR3 loop is CASSLGQNTEAFF. CDR3 nucleotides: TGTGCCAGCAGCTTAGGGCAGAACACTGAAGCTTTCTTT. The whole variable domain, remainder taken from reference TRBV7-3 and TRBJ1-1, is GAGVSQTPSNKVTEKGKYVELRCDPISGHTALYWYRQSLGQGPEFLIYFQGTGAADDSGLPNDRFFAVRPEGSVSTLKIQRTERGDSAVYLCASSLGQNTEAFFGQGTRLTVV.

V and J are TRBV6-7 and TRBJ1-2; 7 bases are a match to TRBD1. TRBV6-7 falls under the ORF class, with uncertain function. The length of the CDR3 is 15 residues. V gave up 0 bases and J gave up 5 bases; unmatched junction bases: 6. This CDR3 is CASSYSARGYYGYTF. The CDR3, as DNA: TGTGCCAGCAGTTACTCGGCCAGGGGGTATTATGGCTACACCTTC.

The genes are TRBV5-1 and TRBJ2-7, with TRBD1 as a possible D gene (6 bases). CDR1 is SGHRS and CDR2 is YFSETQ in the germline V gene. The germline V and J ends were trimmed by 7 bases and 0 bases, with 20 bases remaining between them. The CDR3 length is 16 residues. CDR3 in amino acids: CASRESGQLTSYEQYF. The CDR3 region has the DNA TGCGCCAGCCGAGAATCCGGACAGCTGACCTCCTACGAGCAGTACTTC.